This passage covers 14 T cell receptor beta chains from one sample sequenced in a study of PD-L1 blockade in urothelial cancer. Profiled with immunoSEQ multiplex PCR; TCRdb holds only in-frame clones, not every one. The table has about 41,000 clones, 70% to 90% seen once. The time point: peripheral blood 6 weeks after treatment start. Material: PBMCs, obtained around atezolizumab (anti-PD-L1) treatment. All receptors derive from an older man with urothelial cancer.

This sequence joins TRBV30 and TRBJ1-5, with D possibly matching TRBD1 (6 bases). The CDR3 spans 14 residues. Per germline, CDR1 GTSNPN and CDR2 SVGIG (reference sequence). V lost 3 bases, J lost 3 bases, and 12 bases lay in between. Written as DNA, the CDR3 is TGTGCCTGGAGAGCCGGACAGCCCAATCAGCCCCAGCATTTT. Translation: CAWRAGQPNQPQHF.

This sequence joins TRBV29-1 and TRBJ2-3; 7 bases line up with TRBD1. The CDR3 is made up of 13 amino acids. The V gene end was trimmed by 7 bases and the J gene end by 3 bases; junction bases not matched to a gene: 7. Germline loops: CDR1 SQVTM, CDR2 ANQGSEA. CDR3 sequence (DNA): TGCAGCGGGGGACAGTCAAGTACAGATACGCAGTATTTT. Its protein is CSGGQSSTDTQYF.

The rearrangement links TRBV27 to TRBJ1-2; 12 nucleotides agree with TRBD1. The V and J ends lost 6 bases and 4 bases, in that order; junction bases with no gene match: 12. Germline V lookup: CDR1 MNHEY, CDR2 SMNVEV (reference sequence). The CDR3 loop spans 17 amino acids. This CDR3 reads CASRRAGTGGVSYGYTF. CDR3 nucleotide sequence: TGTGCCAGCAGACGAGCCGGGACAGGGGGCGTGAGCTATGGCTACACCTTC.

This sequence joins TRBV4-1 and TRBJ2-7; weak D call: TRBD1 (6 bases). CDR3 size: 15 residues. Trimming stripped 1 base from V and 7 bases from J, with 17 bases between. Germline assignment: CDR1 MGHRA and CDR2 YSYEKL. CDR3 protein: CASSQGLTGSREQYF. In nucleotides, the CDR3 is TGCGCCAGCAGCCAAGGGCTCACAGGGTCGCGGGAGCAGTACTTC.

The V and J genes are TRBV18 and TRBJ1-4, with 9 bases aligning to TRBD1. The CDR3 is 17 residues long. In germline, CDR1 is KGHSH, CDR2 LQKENI. Trimming cost V 4 bases and J 1 base; bases outside gene matches: 7. CDR3 bases: TGTGCCAGCTCACGTTGGGACAGGGTTGGAACTAATGAAAAACTGTTTTTT. This translates into CASSRWDRVGTNEKLFF.

This clone appeared a single time. The gene calls are TRBV10-3 and TRBJ2-5; D is perhaps TRBD1 (5 bases). Deletions cut 3 bases from V and 3 bases from J, with 5 bases between. The CDR3 has 12 amino acids. CDR1 and CDR2 from the germline V gene are ENHRY and SYGVKD. Written as DNA, the CDR3 is TGTGCCATCAGTGACAGGGAAGAGACCCAGTACTTC. It is translated as CAISDREETQYF.

This clone was counted between two and nine times. The rearrangement links TRBV27 to TRBJ2-1; D ambiguous. Trimming removed 3 bases at V and 8 bases at J, with 11 bases between. This CDR3 region has 13 residues. Germline loops: CDR1 MNHEY, CDR2 SMNVEV (reference sequence). The DNA for the CDR3 is TGTGCCAGCAGTTTGCGAAGTCAGGATGAGCAGTTCTTC. Protein product: CASSLRSQDEQFF.

The genes are TRBV30 and TRBJ2-1; possibly TRBD2 for D (5 bases). V was shortened by 0 bases and J by 15 bases, with 18 bases between the two germline ends. The CDR3 is 13 amino acids. The germline V gene encodes CDR1 GTSNPN and CDR2 SVGIG (reference sequence). CDR3 protein: CAWSVESGRISFF. CDR3 nucleotides: TGTGCCTGGAGTGTAGAGAGCGGTCGGATTTCGTTCTTC.

The V call is TRBV4-2, the J call TRBJ2-1; tentative D call: TRBD2 (6 bases). The ends were cut back, 0 bases at V and 8 bases at J, with 11 bases in the middle. The CDR3 sequence is 14 residues long. Germline loops: CDR1 LGHNA, CDR2 YNFKEQ. The CDR3 region has the DNA TGTGCCAGCAGCCAAGATAGCCGGGACTATGAGCAGTTCTTC. Protein sequence: CASSQDSRDYEQFF.

The J gene is TRBJ1-1, the V gene TRBV28; unclear D gene. The length of the CDR3 is 14 residues. Germline assignment: CDR1 MDHEN and CDR2 SYDVKM. The germline V and J ends were trimmed by 3 bases and 1 base, with 9 bases remaining between them. The CDR3 spells CASSLGRRNTEAFF. Here the CDR3 DNA reads TGTGCCAGCAGTTTGGGGAGAAGGAACACTGAAGCTTTCTTT.

V and J are TRBV19 and TRBJ1-3, with 8 bases lining up with TRBD1. The J segment lost 2 bases and the V segment lost 5 bases, leaving 5 bases of the junction unmatched. Germline V CDR1 and CDR2: LNHDA, SQIVND (reference sequence). The CDR3 covers 15 residues. This CDR3 reads CASSPDRETGNTIYF. CDR3 sequence (DNA): TGTGCCAGTAGTCCGGACAGGGAAACTGGAAACACCATATATTTT. The full variable domain, with the rest looked up from reference TRBV19 and TRBJ1-3, is DGGITQSPKYLFRKEGQNVTLSCEQNLNHDAMYWYRQDPGQGLRLIYYSQIVNDFQKGDIAEGYSVSREKKESFPLTVTSAQKNPTAFYLCASSPDRETGNTIYFGEGSWLTVV.

The chain links TRBV18 to TRBJ2-3; 10 bases are shared with TRBD2. The CDR3 is made up of 18 amino acids. V was pared by 3 bases and J by 5 bases, with 14 bases of the junction left unmatched. From germline, CDR1 is KGHSH and CDR2 LQKENI. The CDR3: CASSPTSLAGESIDTQYF. CDR3 in DNA: TGTGCCAGCTCACCCACGAGTCTAGCGGGAGAGTCTATAGATACGCAGTATTTT. The variable domain in full, with the rest retrieved from reference TRBV18 and TRBJ2-3, is NAGVMQNPRHLVRRRGQEARLRCSPMKGHSHVYWYRQLPEEGLKFMVYLQKENIIDESGMPKERFSAEFPKEGPSILRIQQVVRGDSAAYFCASSPTSLAGESIDTQYFGPGTRLTVL.

This clone has a handful of counts. The chain couples TRBV29-1 to TRBJ2-7, with a possible D match to TRBD2 (5 bases). Germline CDR1 SQVTM, CDR2 ANQGSEA. The CDR3 runs to 13 residues. Trimming left V 6 bases short and J 3 bases short, with 15 bases between. The CDR3 reads CSVARSRGYEQYF. Here the CDR3 DNA reads TGCAGCGTGGCCCGGTCCCGGGGCTACGAGCAGTACTTC.

This chain's CDR3 is CASINRVGTGELFF. In nucleotides, the CDR3 is TGTGCCAGCATCAACAGGGTTGGCACCGGGGAGCTGTTTTTT. V usage is TRBV2 and J usage is TRBJ2-2; tentatively, D is TRBD1 (6 bases). V was pared by 7 bases and J by 4 bases, with 13 bases between. The CDR3 has 14 residues. CDR1 SNHLY and CDR2 FYNNEI come from the germline V gene.